Detailed here is one TCR beta chain. The sample is drawn from a study of cytomegalovirus exposure and HLA in healthy donors. Background on the study: Later, an analysis reported that the 120 or so validation repertoires had used the same platform as the approximately 720 first-cohort repertoires.

CDR1 is GTSNPN and CDR2 is SVGIG in the germline V gene (reference sequence). Losses at the gene ends were 2 bases for V and 3 bases for J; bases not matched to a gene: 8. The CDR3 contains 16 residues. Libraries were prepared by immunoSEQ multiplex PCR; TCRdb keeps only in-frame clonotypes and omits some of them. This table holds approximately 150,000 clones, about nine tenths found once. J is TRBJ1-3 and V is TRBV30; 9 nucleotides agree with TRBD1. This TCR was sampled from a man between 18 and 35 years old in good health and CMV-seropositive. Source material: PBMCs. The DNA of the CDR3 is TGTGCCTGGAGTCAGACGGGACAGGGCATTGGAAACACCATATATTTT. Translated: CAWSQTGQGIGNTIYF.